This entry features one TCR beta chain sequence. These data belong to a study of blood T cell repertoires in COVID-19. This study enrolled people aged about 18 to 95 from roughly 24 US geographic areas. Sequenced by immunoSEQ multiplex PCR; TCRdb stores in-frame clones only, minus some. The sample lists around 210,000 clones, roughly 90% occurring once. The clonotype was recovered from a woman aged 18-29 years who had recovered from COVID-19. Input material: PBMCs or T cells enriched from blood (not recorded which).

DNA for the CDR3: TGTGCCAGCAGCCTCGGACAGGGTGGGGGATGGGGTGAAAAACTGTTTTTT. Translated: CASSLGQGGGWGEKLFF. This chain connects TRBV4-2 to TRBJ1-4; 8 nucleotides agree with TRBD1. Trimming cost V 4 bases and J 7 bases; bases outside gene matches: 14. In germline, CDR1 is LGHNA, CDR2 YNFKEQ. This CDR3 contains 17 residues.